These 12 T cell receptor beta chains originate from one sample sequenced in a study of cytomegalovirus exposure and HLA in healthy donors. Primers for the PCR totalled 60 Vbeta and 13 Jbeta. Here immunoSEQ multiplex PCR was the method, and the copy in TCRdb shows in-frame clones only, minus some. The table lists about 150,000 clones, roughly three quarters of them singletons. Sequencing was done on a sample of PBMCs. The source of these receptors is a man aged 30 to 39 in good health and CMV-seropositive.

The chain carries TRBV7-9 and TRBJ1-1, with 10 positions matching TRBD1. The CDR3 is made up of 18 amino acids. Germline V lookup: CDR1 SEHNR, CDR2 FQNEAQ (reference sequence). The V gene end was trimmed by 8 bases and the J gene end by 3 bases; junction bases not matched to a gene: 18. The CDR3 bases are TGTGCCAGCCGACCTCGGGACAGGGGCCCGGAGGGAGACACTGAAGCTTTCTTT. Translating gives CASRPRDRGPEGDTEAFF. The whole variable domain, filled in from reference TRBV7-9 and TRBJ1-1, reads DTGVSQNPRHKITKRGQNVTFRCDPISEHNRLYWYRQTLGQGPEFLTYFQNEAQLEKSRLLSDRFSAERPKGSFSTLEIQRTEQGDSAMYLCASRPRDRGPEGDTEAFFGQGTRLTVV.

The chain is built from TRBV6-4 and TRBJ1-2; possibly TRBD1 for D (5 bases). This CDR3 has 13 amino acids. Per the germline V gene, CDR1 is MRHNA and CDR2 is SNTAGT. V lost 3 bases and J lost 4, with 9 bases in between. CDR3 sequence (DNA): TGTGCCAGCAGTGATAGGGGTGGCTATGGCTACACCTTC. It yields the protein CASSDRGGYGYTF.

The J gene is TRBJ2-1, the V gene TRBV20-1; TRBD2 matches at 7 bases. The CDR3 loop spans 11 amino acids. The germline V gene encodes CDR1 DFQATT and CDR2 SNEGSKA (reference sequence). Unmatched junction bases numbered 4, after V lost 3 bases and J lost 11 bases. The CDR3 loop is CSASLAAQQFF. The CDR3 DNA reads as TGCAGTGCTAGTCTAGCGGCCCAGCAGTTCTTC.

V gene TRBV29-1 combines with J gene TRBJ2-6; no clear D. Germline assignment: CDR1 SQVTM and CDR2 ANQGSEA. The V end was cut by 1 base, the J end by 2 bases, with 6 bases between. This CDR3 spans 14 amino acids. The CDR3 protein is CSVEGVTGANVLTF. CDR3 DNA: TGCAGCGTTGAAGGAGTAACTGGGGCCAACGTCCTGACTTTC.

This chain's CDR3 is CASSLVWGVTGELFF. CDR3 in DNA: TGTGCCAGCAGCTTAGTCTGGGGGGTCACCGGGGAGCTGTTTTTT. The chain links TRBV7-9 to TRBJ2-2; tentative D call: TRBD2 (6 bases). Trimming cost V 1 base and J 4 bases, with 10 bases left between them. This CDR3 region has 15 residues. The V gene's germline CDR1 is SEHNR and CDR2 FQNEAQ (reference sequence).

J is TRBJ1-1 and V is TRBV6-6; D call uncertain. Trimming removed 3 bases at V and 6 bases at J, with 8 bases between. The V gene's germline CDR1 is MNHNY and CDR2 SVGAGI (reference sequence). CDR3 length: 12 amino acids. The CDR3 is CASSYVGAEAFF. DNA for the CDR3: TGTGCCAGCAGTTATGTGGGCGCTGAAGCTTTCTTT.

Written as DNA, the CDR3 is TGTGCCAGCAGTATGGGCAGCCTCGGAAACTATGGCTACACCTTC. It specifies CASSMGSLGNYGYTF. The chain joins TRBV6-5 to TRBJ1-2; D gene ambiguous. Germline CDR1 is MNHEY and CDR2 is SVGAGI. CDR3 length: 15 residues. Trimming removed 5 bases from V and 2 bases from J, with 15 bases in between.

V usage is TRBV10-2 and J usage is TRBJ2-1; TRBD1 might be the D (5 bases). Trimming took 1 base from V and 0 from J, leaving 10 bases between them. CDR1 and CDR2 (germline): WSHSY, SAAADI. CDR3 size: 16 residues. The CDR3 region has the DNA TGCGCCAGCAGTGAGTTTACAGGAAGCTCCTACAATGAGCAGTTCTTC. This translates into CASSEFTGSSYNEQFF.

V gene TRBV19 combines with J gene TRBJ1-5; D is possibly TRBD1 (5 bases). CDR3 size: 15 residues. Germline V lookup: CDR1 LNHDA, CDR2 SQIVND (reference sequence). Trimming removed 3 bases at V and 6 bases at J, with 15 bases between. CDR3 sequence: CASSMGGRVAQPQHF. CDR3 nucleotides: TGTGCCAGTAGTATGGGCGGCAGGGTAGCTCAGCCCCAGCATTTT.

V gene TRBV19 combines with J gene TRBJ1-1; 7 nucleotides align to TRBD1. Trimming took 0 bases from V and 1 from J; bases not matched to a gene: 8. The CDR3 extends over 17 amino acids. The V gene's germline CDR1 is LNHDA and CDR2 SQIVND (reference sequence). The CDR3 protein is CASSIDHTGVRNTEAFF. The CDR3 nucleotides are TGTGCCAGTAGTATAGATCACACAGGGGTAAGGAACACTGAAGCTTTCTTT.

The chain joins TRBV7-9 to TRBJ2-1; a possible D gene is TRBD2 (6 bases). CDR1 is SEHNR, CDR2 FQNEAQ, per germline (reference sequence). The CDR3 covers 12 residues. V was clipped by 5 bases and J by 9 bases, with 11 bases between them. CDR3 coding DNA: TGTGCCAGCAGCGCAAGGGGAGGTGAGCAGTTCTTC. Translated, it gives CASSARGGEQFF.

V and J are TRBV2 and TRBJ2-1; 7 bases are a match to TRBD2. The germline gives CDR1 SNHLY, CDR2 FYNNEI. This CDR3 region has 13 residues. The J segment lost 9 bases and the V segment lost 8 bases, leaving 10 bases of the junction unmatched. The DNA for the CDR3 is TGTGCCAGCCAGATAGATCGCGGGGGTGAGCAGTTCTTC. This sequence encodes CASQIDRGGEQFF.